Listed here are 23 T cell receptor beta chains from one sample, sequenced in a study of blood T cell repertoires in COVID-19. TCRdb's copy holds only in-frame clones and misses some; the assay was immunoSEQ multiplex PCR. This repertoire shows 350,000 to 450,000 clones, about 87% found once; its top ten account for approximately 2.9%. Sequences were obtained from peripheral blood. These receptors were taken from a human donor in a cohort sampled during active COVID-19.

The rearrangement links TRBV7-2 to TRBJ1-1, with 10 nucleotides matching TRBD1. Trimming took 5 bases from V and 0 from J; bases not matched to a gene: 6. Germline CDR1 SGHTA, CDR2 FQGNSA. The CDR3 runs 16 residues. The CDR3 loop reads CASSMTGGAVNTEAFF. The CDR3 DNA follows: TGTGCCAGCAGCATGACAGGGGGCGCGGTGAACACTGAAGCTTTCTTT.

The chain uses TRBV24-1 and TRBJ1-3; 8 bases are a match to TRBD1. Germline V gene lookup returns CDR1 KGHDR and CDR2 SFDVKD. The CDR3 extends over 16 amino acids. Trimming removed 5 bases from V and 2 bases from J; junction bases left unmatched: 7. CDR3 in DNA: TGTGCCACCAGTGTAACCTGGACAGGGACTGGAAACACCATATATTTT. Its translation: CATSVTWTGTGNTIYF.

V gene TRBV3-1 (or the pseudogene TRBV3-2) combines with J gene TRBJ2-7, with 7 bases that match TRBD1. The V gene's germline CDR1 is LGHDT and CDR2 YNNKEL (reference sequence). With V trimmed by 2 bases and J by 2 bases, 3 bases remained unmatched. This CDR3 is built from 14 residues. CDR3 nucleotide sequence: TGTGCCAGCAGCCAACTACAGGGGCCCTACGAGCAGTACTTC. Translating gives CASSQLQGPYEQYF.

The rearrangement uses TRBV19 and TRBJ2-1, with 8 bases matching TRBD2. V gave up 7 bases and J gave up 7 bases; unmatched junction bases: 9. Germline V gene lookup returns CDR1 LNHDA and CDR2 SQIVND (reference sequence). There are 14 residues in the CDR3. The DNA for the CDR3 is TGTGCCAGTAAAGGGTTAGCGGGAAAAAATGAGCAGTTCTTC. Amino acid sequence: CASKGLAGKNEQFF. The complete variable domain, with remaining parts taken from reference TRBV19 and TRBJ2-1, reads DGGITQSPKYLFRKEGQNVTLSCEQNLNHDAMYWYRQDPGQGLRLIYYSQIVNDFQKGDIAEGYSVSREKKESFPLTVTSAQKNPTAFYLCASKGLAGKNEQFFGPGTRLTVL.

This CDR3 is CASSNPIAGVTDTQYF. In DNA form, the CDR3 reads TGTGCCAGCAGTAATCCGATAGCGGGGGTCACAGATACGCAGTATTTT. V usage is TRBV5-4 and J usage is TRBJ2-3, with 9 bases identical to TRBD2. This CDR3 has 16 residues. CDR1 and CDR2 (germline): SGHNT, YYREEE (reference sequence). J gave up 2 bases and V 5 bases, and 9 bases lay outside the gene matches.

The J gene is TRBJ2-7, the V gene TRBV12-5; D unclear. CDR1 is LGHNT, CDR2 FRNRAP, per germline. V lost 7 bases and J 4 bases, leaving 11 bases between the germline ends. The CDR3 runs to 12 residues. This chain's CDR3 is CASALPPYEQYF. CDR3 coding DNA: TGTGCTAGTGCCCTCCCCCCTTACGAGCAGTACTTC.

The genes are TRBV11-2 and TRBJ1-5; 7 bases align to TRBD1. The J segment lost 1 base and the V segment lost 5 bases, leaving 5 bases of the junction unmatched. CDR1 and CDR2 from the germline V gene are SGHAT and FQNNGV. The CDR3 sequence is 15 residues long. CDR3 sequence reads: CASSRGQASNQPQHF. In nucleotides, the CDR3 is TGTGCCAGCAGCCGCGGACAGGCGAGCAATCAGCCCCAGCATTTT.

The V gene is TRBV11-3, the J gene TRBJ2-3; 7 bases are a match to TRBD1. Germline V CDR1 and CDR2: SGHNT, YENEEA. J was trimmed by 0 bases and V by 3 bases; bases with no gene match: 3. The CDR3 runs 15 residues. The CDR3 DNA follows: TGTGCCAGCAGCTTGGGACAGACCAGCACAGATACGCAGTATTTT. Amino acids: CASSLGQTSTDTQYF.

The J gene is TRBJ2-7, the V gene TRBV9; 11 bases align to TRBD2. V lost 4 bases to trimming and J lost 5 bases; unmatched junction nucleotides: 8. CDR1 SGDLS and CDR2 YYNGEE come from the germline V gene. The CDR3 length is 15 residues. CDR3 region: CASSPRLAGLHEQYF. In nucleotides, the CDR3 is TGTGCCAGCAGCCCCCGACTAGCGGGATTACACGAGCAGTACTTC.

The genes are TRBV3-1 (or the pseudogene TRBV3-2) and TRBJ2-7, with D perhaps TRBD1 (5 bases). CDR3 length equals 17 residues. Germline CDR1 is LGHDT and CDR2 is YNNKEL (reference sequence). Trimming left V 0 bases short and J 1 base short, with 16 bases between. CDR3 residues: CASSQDHRNSHSYEQYF. The CDR3 bases are TGTGCCAGCAGCCAAGATCACAGGAACTCACATTCCTACGAGCAGTACTTC.

J is TRBJ1-1 and V is TRBV4-1; 10 positions agree with TRBD1. CDR3 size: 15 residues. V shed 6 bases and J 6 bases; nucleotides not matched to a gene: 10. Germline V gene data show CDR1 as MGHRA and CDR2 as YSYEKL. Here the CDR3 DNA reads TGCGCCAGCAGGCAGAACCGGGACAGGGGTTCTGAAGCTTTCTTT. Encoded protein: CASRQNRDRGSEAFF.

Here the CDR3 DNA reads TGCGCCAGCAGCTCGGGGACGGACAGGGTTAAGACCGGGGAGCTGTTTTTT. It translates to CASSSGTDRVKTGELFF. The rearrangement uses TRBV5-1 and TRBJ2-2; TRBD1 agrees at 8 bases. This CDR3 region has 17 residues. Germline V gene sequence: CDR1 SGHRS, CDR2 YFSETQ. Losses at the gene ends were 3 bases for V and 5 bases for J; bases not matched to a gene: 12.

The V call is TRBV25-1, the J call TRBJ1-1; D is unclear. Per the germline V gene, CDR1 is MGHDK and CDR2 is SYGVNS. Between the trimmed V and J ends, which lost 6 bases and 1 base, there was a span of 9 bases. The CDR3 runs 13 residues. DNA of the CDR3: TGTGCCAGCAGCCACACAGAGAACACTGAAGCTTTCTTT. Translating gives CASSHTENTEAFF. The whole variable domain, filled in from reference TRBV25-1 and TRBJ1-1, reads EADIYQTPRYLVIGTGKKITLECSQTMGHDKMYWYQQDPGMELHLIHYSYGVNSTEKGDLSSESTVSRIRTEHFPLTLESARPSHTSQYLCASSHTENTEAFFGQGTRLTVV.

The CDR3 loop is CASSQRQSTDTQYF. The CDR3, as DNA: TGTGCCAGCAGCCAAAGACAGAGCACAGATACGCAGTATTTT. The chain is built from TRBV6-6 and TRBJ2-3; D is possibly TRBD1 (5 bases). This CDR3 is built from 14 residues. Trimming took 6 bases from V and 0 from J, leaving 10 bases between them. The germline V gene has CDR1 MNHNY and CDR2 SVGAGI (reference sequence).

This sequence joins TRBV5-1 and TRBJ2-7; D remains ambiguous. CDR1 and CDR2 (germline): SGHRS, YFSETQ. The V and J ends lost 1 base and 1 base respectively, with 6 bases between them. The CDR3 is 13 amino acids. CDR3 bases: TGCGCCAGCAGCTTGACAGATTCCTACGAGCAGTACTTC. Translated: CASSLTDSYEQYF.

The chain combines TRBV4-2 with TRBJ1-5, with 8 bases fitting TRBD1. The CDR3 length is 17 residues. From germline, CDR1 is LGHNA and CDR2 YNFKEQ. Trimming removed 0 bases from V and 4 bases from J; junction bases left unmatched: 8. CDR3: CASSQERTGCWNQPQHF. The CDR3 nucleotides read TGTGCCAGCAGCCAAGAACGGACAGGGTGTTGGAATCAGCCCCAGCATTTT.

This clone was found once. The chain is built from TRBV19 and TRBJ1-5, with 12 bases identical to TRBD1. The junction had 8 bases not matched to a gene; V was cut back by 10 bases and J by 7 bases. Germline assignment: CDR1 LNHDA and CDR2 SQIVND (reference sequence). This CDR3 contains 14 residues. CDR3 sequence: CATASGTGGQPQHF. In nucleotides, the CDR3 is TGTGCCACCGCTTCTGGGACAGGGGGCCAGCCCCAGCATTTT.

The rearrangement uses TRBV20-1 and TRBJ2-7, with D tentatively TRBD2 (5 bases). The CDR3 has 11 amino acids. Germline CDR1 and CDR2: DFQATT and SNEGSKA (reference sequence). Between the trimmed V and J ends, which lost 5 bases and 5 bases, there was a span of 10 bases. The CDR3 nucleotides read TGCAGTGCTTGGGAGAGGAACGAGCAGTACTTC. It yields the protein CSAWERNEQYF.

The V call is TRBV29-1, the J call TRBJ2-5; D not resolved. The germline V gene encodes CDR1 SQVTM and CDR2 ANQGSEA. The V end was cut by 5 bases, the J end by 1 base, with 5 bases between. CDR3 size: 11 residues. The CDR3 here is CSVKLQETQYF. The CDR3 DNA reads as TGCAGCGTTAAACTCCAAGAGACCCAGTACTTC.

The chain couples TRBV2 to TRBJ2-7; D possibly corresponds to TRBD2 (5 bases). Per germline, CDR1 SNHLY and CDR2 FYNNEI. Deletions cut 4 bases from V and 3 bases from J, with 16 bases between. The CDR3 loop spans 15 amino acids. The CDR3 nucleotides are TGTGCCAGCAGTGCTACGCGGACTGAGAGCTACGAGCAGTACTTC. Its protein product is CASSATRTESYEQYF.

The CDR3 coding sequence is TGTGCCAGCAGCGCCCTTCGGGTGGCAGATACGCAGTATTTT. Protein: CASSALRVADTQYF. J is TRBJ2-3 and V is TRBV9; D remains ambiguous. Germline-derived CDR1 and CDR2 are SGDLS and YYNGEE. The CDR3 runs 14 residues. Trimming took 3 bases from V and 4 from J, leaving 12 bases between them. The whole variable domain, filled in from reference TRBV9 and TRBJ2-3, reads DSGVTQTPKHLITATGQRVTLRCSPRSGDLSVYWYQQSLDQGLQFLIQYYNGEERAKGNILERFSAQQFPDLHSELNLSSLELGDSALYFCASSALRVADTQYFGPGTRLTVL.

This clone was observed many times. The gene calls are TRBV28 and TRBJ2-3; 9 nucleotides agree with TRBD2. CDR3 size: 17 residues. Germline V gene sequence: CDR1 MDHEN, CDR2 SYDVKM. V was pared by 4 bases and J by 2 bases, with 10 bases of the junction left unmatched. CDR3 sequence reads: CASSSSYRLADTDTQYF. In DNA form, the CDR3 reads TGTGCCAGCAGTTCCTCATATCGACTAGCGGACACAGATACGCAGTATTTT.

The chain carries TRBV5-1 and TRBJ2-7; TRBD2 matches 7 bases. CDR1 is SGHRS, CDR2 YFSETQ, per germline. The CDR3 consists of 15 residues. Trimming cost V 0 bases and J 2 bases; bases outside gene matches: 5. CDR3: CASSLVASGAYEQYF. CDR3 in DNA: TGCGCCAGCAGCTTGGTGGCTAGCGGAGCCTACGAGCAGTACTTC.